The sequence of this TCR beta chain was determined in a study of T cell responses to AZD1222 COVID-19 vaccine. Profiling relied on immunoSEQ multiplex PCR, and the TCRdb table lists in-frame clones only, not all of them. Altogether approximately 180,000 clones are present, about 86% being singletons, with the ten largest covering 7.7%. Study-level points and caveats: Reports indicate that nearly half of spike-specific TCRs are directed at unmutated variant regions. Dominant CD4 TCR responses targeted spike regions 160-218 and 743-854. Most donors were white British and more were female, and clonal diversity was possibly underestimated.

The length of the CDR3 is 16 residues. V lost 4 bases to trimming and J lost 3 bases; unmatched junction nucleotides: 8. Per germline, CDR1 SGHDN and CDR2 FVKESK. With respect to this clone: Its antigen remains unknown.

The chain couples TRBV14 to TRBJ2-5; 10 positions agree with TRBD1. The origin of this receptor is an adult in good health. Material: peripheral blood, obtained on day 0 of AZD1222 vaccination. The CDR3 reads CASSPLRTGGKETQYF. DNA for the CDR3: TGTGCCAGCAGCCCATTAAGGACAGGGGGAAAAGAGACCCAGTACTTC.